A selection of T cell receptor beta chains follows, all from one sample in a study of CD8 T cells in Susac syndrome. TCRdb called the immunoSEQ multiplex PCR reads again in MiXCR, with one record for every CDR3 protein. The table shows about 73,000 distinct CDR3 sequences, with about 95% occurring only once. Sequencing was performed on CD8+ T cells from PBMCs. These TCRs come from a human donor with multiple sclerosis. Each CDR3 is given with its conserved first and last residue. A D gene is named only where the DNA matches it firmly. Rows give clone size only sometimes, using once, few, many, or a class for an expanded clone.

clone size	V gene	J gene	D gene	CDR3 DNA	CDR3 protein
.	TRBV7-9	TRBJ1-4	.	TGTGCCAGCAGCGTTCAAAATGAAAAACTGTTTTTT	CASSVQNEKLFF
.	TRBV19	TRBJ2-7	TRBD2	TGTGCCAGTAGTATGATAGCGGGAGGCGAGCAGTACTTC	CASSMIAGGEQYF
.	TRBV7-3	TRBJ2-1	.	TGTGCCAGCAGCTTAAAGTTAGGGGGGGAGCAGTTCTTC	CASSLKLGGEQFF
.	TRBV2	TRBJ2-7	TRBD2	TGTGCCGGACGCAGGACTAGCGGGGGCAATTACGAGCAGTACTTC	CAGRRTSGGNYEQYF
once	TRBV29-1	TRBJ2-3	.	TGCAGCGTAGAGGACGGACAAAATCCAGATACGCAGTATTTT	CSVEDGQNPDTQYF
.	TRBV7-9	TRBJ1-1	.	TGTGCCAGCAAACAGGTAACGAACACTGAAGCTTTCTTT	CASKQVTNTEAFF
once	TRBV9	TRBJ2-1	.	TGTGCCAGCAGCGTAGAGGCTAGCCGGGGGGCCAGCGATGAGCAGTTCTTC	CASSVEASRGASDEQFF
.	TRBV7-6	TRBJ1-1	TRBD1	TGTGCCAGCAGCTTAGAACAGGGGATGTTGAGTGGCACTGAAGCTTTCTTT	CASSLEQGMLSGTEAFF
.	TRBV3-1	TRBJ2-7	.	TGTGCCAGCAGCCAAGGGACCGGCCTGACCCAAATCTCCTACGAGCAGTACTTC	CASSQGTGLTQISYEQYF
.	TRBV7-2	TRBJ2-7	TRBD2	TGTGCCAGCAGCTCACTAGCGGGGGCCTACGAGCAGTACTTC	CASSSLAGAYEQYF
.	TRBV3-1	TRBJ2-7	.	TGTGCCAGCAGCGAAAGGTTAGCCTACGAGCAGTACTTC	CASSERLAYEQYF
.	TRBV19	TRBJ1-3	.	TGTGCCAGTAGTATAGATCGGGGAAACATGGCTGGAAACACCATATATTTT	CASSIDRGNMAGNTIYF
once	TRBV12-3/TRBV12-4	TRBJ2-5	TRBD1	TGTGCCAGCAGCCCCCAAACAGGGGGCGCCTGGGGAGTAGTCCAGTACTTC	CASSPQTGGAWGVVQYF
.	TRBV6-5	TRBJ2-7	.	TGTGCCACTCTCCAAGGACCCCTCTACGAGCAGTACTTC	CATLQGPLYEQYF
.	TRBV5-1	TRBJ2-7	.	TGCGCCAGCAGCTTATCGGCGGGGACCTCCTACGAGCAGTACTTC	CASSLSAGTSYEQYF
once	TRBV7-9	TRBJ2-7	TRBD1	TGTGCCAGCACTCCGGGACAGACCTACGAGCAGTACTTC	CASTPGQTYEQYF
.	TRBV9	TRBJ1-5	TRBD1	TGTGCCAGCAGCACCGTCGGGACAGGGAACCAGCCCCAGCATTTT	CASSTVGTGNQPQHF
.	TRBV24-1	TRBJ1-2	.	TGTGCCACCAGTGATTCGGACGGGGTAGAAACCTTC	CATSDSDGVETF
.	TRBV7-9	TRBJ1-1	.	TGTGCCAGCACCTCATGGGCGGACCCTGAAGCTTTCTTT	CASTSWADPEAFF
.	TRBV6-5	TRBJ2-5	.	TGTGCCAGCACCCGTGGAGGGGGCCCACAAGAGACCCAGTACTTC	CASTRGGGPQETQYF
.	TRBV5-1	TRBJ1-1	.	TGCGCCAGCGGACCAGGGGTTCTGAACACTGAAGCTTTCTTT	CASGPGVLNTEAFF
.	TRBV4-1	TRBJ2-7	.	TGCGCCAGCAGTCGCGGGGAATCCTCCGAGCAGTACTTC	CASSRGESSEQYF